One T cell receptor (beta chain) is described in this entry. Antigen: not known. One junction end disagrees with the germline gene, perhaps due to a read error. The sample belongs to a study of cytomegalovirus exposure and HLA in healthy donors. Study results and limitations: Researchers catalogued about 150 TCR beta chains as cytomegalovirus-associated. An analysis that was carried out later associated 16,000 or so TCR beta sequences with HLA alleles at 0.05 false discovery rate.

Primers for the PCR totalled 60 Vbeta and 13 Jbeta. Measured with immunoSEQ multiplex PCR; TCRdb has only the in-frame clones, and not every one. Here the sample spans fewer than 200,000 clones, over 75% being singletons. The sequence was collected from a man aged 55 to 70 in good health and CMV-seronegative. Sequenced sample: PBMCs.

The DNA of the CDR3 is TGTGCCAGTAGTATAGGAACAGTCCACTTT. Protein sequence: CASSIGTVHF. V and J are TRBV19 and TRBJ1-1; the D is unclear. The CDR3 sequence is 10 residues long. Germline V gene data show CDR1 as LNHDA and CDR2 as SQIVND (reference sequence).